These 6 T cell receptor beta chains were all obtained from the same sample, sequenced in a study of coeliac disease. Some clones are missing from TCRdb's copy, which holds only in-frame ones; the method was immunoSEQ multiplex PCR. The sample records roughly 5,100 clones, 69% being singletons. Sequencing was carried out using lymphocytes from the gut lamina propria. These receptor sequences come from a woman between 40 and 55 years old.

V gene TRBV6-5 combines with J gene TRBJ2-5; 9 bases fit TRBD2. V was clipped by 2 bases and J by 2 bases; unmatched bases: 6. The germline V gene encodes CDR1 MNHEY and CDR2 SVGAGI. There are 16 residues in the CDR3. The CDR3 protein is CASSYHQTSGQETQYF. The CDR3 coding sequence is TGTGCCAGCAGTTACCATCAGACTAGCGGTCAAGAGACCCAGTACTTC.

This clone occurred once. The chain links TRBV19 to TRBJ1-5, with TRBD1 matching over 11 bases. The CDR3 is 16 residues long. The V gene's germline CDR1 is LNHDA and CDR2 SQIVND (reference sequence). V dropped 9 bases and J dropped 4; count of bases not matched to a gene: 11. DNA of the CDR3: TGTGCCAGCACGACCTGGGGGACAGGGGGGAATCAGCCCCAGCATTTT. Its protein product is CASTTWGTGGNQPQHF.

The J gene is TRBJ2-5, the V gene TRBV5-4, with 7 bases fitting TRBD1. The CDR3 contains 14 residues. In germline, CDR1 is SGHNT, CDR2 YYREEE (reference sequence). Trimming removed 0 bases from V and 5 bases from J; junction bases left unmatched: 4. The CDR3, as DNA: TGTGCCAGCAGCTTGGGGGTAGGGGGCGAGACCCAGTACTTC. Translation: CASSLGVGGETQYF.

This chain links TRBV28 with TRBJ2-7, with D unresolved. The CDR3 loop spans 18 amino acids. The germline V gene has CDR1 MDHEN and CDR2 SYDVKM. Trimming cost V 8 bases and J 0 bases, with 26 bases left between them. CDR3 coding DNA: TGTGCCAGCCCGCCCGGCGGTGGCTCATATCCGAGCTCCTACGAGCAGTACTTC. It yields the protein CASPPGGGSYPSSYEQYF. Full variable domain (remainder filled in from reference TRBV28 and TRBJ2-7): DVKVTQSSRYLVKRTGEKVFLECVQDMDHENMFWYRQDPGLGLRLIYFSYDVKMKEKGDIPEGYSVSREKKERFSLILESASTNQTSMYLCASPPGGGSYPSSYEQYFGPGTRLTVT.

CDR3: CASSLRGASGNTIYF. CDR3 nucleotides: TGTGCCAGCAGCTTGCGAGGAGCCTCTGGAAACACCATATATTTT. The chain carries TRBV5-8 and TRBJ1-3; D gene unclear. The ends were cut back, 1 base at V and 0 bases at J, with 8 bases in the middle. CDR3 length: 15 residues. Germline assignment: CDR1 SGHTS and CDR2 YDEGEE.

In this sample, this clone turned up once. V is TRBV6-6 and J is TRBJ2-7; 12 nucleotides agree with TRBD2. The CDR3 extends over 16 amino acids. CDR1 MNHNY and CDR2 SVGAGI come from the germline V gene (reference sequence). J was trimmed by 2 bases and V by 4 bases; bases with no gene match: 6. The CDR3 sequence is CASSSSTSGSTYEQYF. The CDR3, as DNA: TGTGCCAGCAGTTCCTCGACTAGCGGGAGTACCTACGAGCAGTACTTC.